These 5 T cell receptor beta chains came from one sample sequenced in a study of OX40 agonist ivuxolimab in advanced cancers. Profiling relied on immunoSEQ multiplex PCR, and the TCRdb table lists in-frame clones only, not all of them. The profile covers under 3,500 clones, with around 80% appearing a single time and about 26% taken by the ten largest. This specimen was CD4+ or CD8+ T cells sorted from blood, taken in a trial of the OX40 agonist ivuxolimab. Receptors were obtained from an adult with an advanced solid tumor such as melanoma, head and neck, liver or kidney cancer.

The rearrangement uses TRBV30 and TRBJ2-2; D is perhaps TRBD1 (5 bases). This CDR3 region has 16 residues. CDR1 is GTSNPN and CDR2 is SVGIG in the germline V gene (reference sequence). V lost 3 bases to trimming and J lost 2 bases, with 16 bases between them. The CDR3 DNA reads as TGTGCCTGGAGGCCCACCATGGACATCAACACCGGGGAGCTGTTTTTT. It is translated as CAWRPTMDINTGELFF.

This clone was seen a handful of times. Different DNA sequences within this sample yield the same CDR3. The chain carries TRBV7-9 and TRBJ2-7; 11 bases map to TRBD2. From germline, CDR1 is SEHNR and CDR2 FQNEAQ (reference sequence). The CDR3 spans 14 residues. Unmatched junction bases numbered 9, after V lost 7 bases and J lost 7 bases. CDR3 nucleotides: TGTGCCAGCACCTATAGCGGGAGGGCCCAAGAGCAGTACTTC. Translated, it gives CASTYSGRAQEQYF.

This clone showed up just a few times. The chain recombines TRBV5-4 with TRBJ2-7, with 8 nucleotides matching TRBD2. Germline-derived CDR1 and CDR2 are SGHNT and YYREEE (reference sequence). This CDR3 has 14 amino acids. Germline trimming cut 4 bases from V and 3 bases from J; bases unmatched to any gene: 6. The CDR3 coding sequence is TGTGCCAGCAGCGTAGCGGGAAGCGTCTACGAGCAGTACTTC. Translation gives CASSVAGSVYEQYF.

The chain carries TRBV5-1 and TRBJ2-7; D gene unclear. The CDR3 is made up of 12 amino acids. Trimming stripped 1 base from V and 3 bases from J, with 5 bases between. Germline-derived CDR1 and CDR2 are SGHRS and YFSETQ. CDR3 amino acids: CASSLSGYEQYF. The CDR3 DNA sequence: TGCGCCAGCAGCTTGTCGGGCTACGAGCAGTACTTC.

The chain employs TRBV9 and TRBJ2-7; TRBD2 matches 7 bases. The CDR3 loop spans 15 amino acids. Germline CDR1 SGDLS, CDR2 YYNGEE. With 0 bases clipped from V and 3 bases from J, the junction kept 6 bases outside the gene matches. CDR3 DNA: TGTGCCAGCAGCGTAGACGTCGGCGGGGGCTACGAGCAGTACTTC. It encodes CASSVDVGGGYEQYF.